Listed here is a single T cell receptor beta chain. This entry comes from a study of response to subunit inactivated influenza vaccine. TCRdb used MiXCR to reprocess the RT-PCR reads, holding one entry per CDR3 protein. The top ten hold 2.5% to 3% of the sample, which has 500,000 to 550,000 distinct CDR3 sequences, approximately 22% seen once. This CDR3 comprises 14 residues. The germline V and J ends were trimmed by 6 bases and 8 bases, with 14 bases remaining between them. This sample was also put to use in a study of T cells expressing NK-cell markers. That investigation notes: Production of TCR beta cDNA relied on 5'RACE template switching with UMIs. Among the experiments, several used an anti-gamma-delta TCR antibody to restrict sorting to alpha-beta TCR T cells. The dominant NKG2C+ clonotypes represented about 1.0-8% of CD8+ T cells in six donors.

The chain couples TRBV12-3 or TRBV12-4 to TRBJ2-6, with D possibly matching TRBD1 (6 bases). This sample comprised CD4+ T cells sorted from PBMCs, obtained 11 to 12 days after vaccination. The source is a man aged 50 or older who received an inactivated influenza vaccine. The CDR3 loop is CASSYRVATNVLTF. The CDR3, as DNA: TGTGCCAGCAGCTACAGGGTAGCGACCAACGTCCTGACTTTC.